This TCR beta chain was found in a study of blood T cell repertoires in COVID-19. This clone occurred once. This CDR3 contains 15 residues. Germline V CDR1 and CDR2: SEHNR, FQNEAQ (reference sequence). V trimming: 10 bases; J trimming: 1 base; junction bases outside the gene matches: 12. Per the original data handling: Nucleated cell number was recorded as an estimate derived from reference gene primer amplification. Assay used: immunoSEQ multiplex PCR; TCRdb lists only in-frame clones, some missing. V and J calls plus clone size are reproduced from that table; the DNA served to infer D and trimming. The sample has about 240,000 clones, roughly 80% seen once.

The TCR comes from a woman aged 60-75 years with active or convalescent COVID-19. The sequencing input was peripheral blood. The V gene is TRBV7-9, the J gene TRBJ2-7; 8 nucleotides agree with TRBD1. This CDR3 reads CATRAGGVMSYEQYF. CDR3 coding DNA: TGTGCCACCAGGGCAGGGGGCGTCATGTCCTACGAGCAGTACTTC.